The entry below gives a single T cell receptor (beta chain) sequence along with its context. Antigen specificity is unknown. The CDR3 totals 14 residues. Deletions cut 6 bases from V and 0 bases from J, with 12 bases between. Per germline, CDR1 MNHEY and CDR2 SVGAGI. This specimen belongs to a study of T cell responses to AZD1222 COVID-19 vaccine. Study-wide points: Clonal diversity was possibly underestimated; the donors were predominantly white British and more often female. CD4 TCRs associated with vaccination spanned spike, dominating at 160-218 and 743-854.

The repertoire was sequenced with immunoSEQ multiplex PCR; TCRdb's copy has only in-frame clones and lacks some. The sample includes about 120,000 clones, approximately 85% of them seen just once. The specimen was peripheral blood, collected on day 0 of AZD1222 vaccination. The sequence was collected from an adult in good health. This chain uses TRBV6-5 with TRBJ2-7; D unresolved. CDR3 sequence (DNA): TGTGCCAGCAGACATCCCCCTTCCTCCTACGAGCAGTACTTC. The encoded protein is CASRHPPSSYEQYF.